The clone carrying this T cell receptor beta chain has just a few counts. Original processing methods: Nucleated cell counts were estimated from reference gene primer amplification. The protocol was immunoSEQ multiplex PCR, while the TCRdb copy is restricted to in-frame clones and leaves out a portion. V and J calls and clone size are as listed in that table; D and trimming were resolved from the DNA. This table holds under 300,000 clones, about four fifths found once. The trim removed 3 bases at V and 4 bases at J, leaving 2 bases unmatched. Germline CDR1 and CDR2: LGHDT and YNNKEL (reference sequence). The CDR3 is 13 residues long. The source of the sample is a study of blood T cell repertoires in COVID-19. Study context: The samples span acute and convalescent COVID-19 from the United States, Italy and Spain.

Sequenced input: peripheral blood. The TCR originated in a middle-aged man with acute or convalescent COVID-19. This chain links TRBV3-1 (or the pseudogene TRBV3-2) with TRBJ2-7; 8 bases align to TRBD1. Written as DNA, the CDR3 is TGTGCCAGCAGCCACAGGGGGCGGTACGAGCAGTACTTC. It encodes CASSHRGRYEQYF.